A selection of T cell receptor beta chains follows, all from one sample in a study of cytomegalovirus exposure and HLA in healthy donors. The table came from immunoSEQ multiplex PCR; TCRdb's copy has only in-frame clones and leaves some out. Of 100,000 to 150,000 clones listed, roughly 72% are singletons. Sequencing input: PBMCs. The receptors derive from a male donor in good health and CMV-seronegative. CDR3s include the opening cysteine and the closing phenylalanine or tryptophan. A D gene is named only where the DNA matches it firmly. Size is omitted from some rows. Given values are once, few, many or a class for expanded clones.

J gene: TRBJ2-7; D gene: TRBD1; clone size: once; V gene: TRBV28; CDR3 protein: CASRPGTGVPYEQYF; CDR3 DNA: TGTGCCAGCCGGCCCGGGACAGGGGTCCCCTACGAGCAGTACTTC
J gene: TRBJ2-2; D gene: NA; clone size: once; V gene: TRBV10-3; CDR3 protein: CAISGDSANTGELFF; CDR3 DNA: TGTGCCATCAGTGGCGACTCCGCGAACACCGGGGAGCTGTTTTTT
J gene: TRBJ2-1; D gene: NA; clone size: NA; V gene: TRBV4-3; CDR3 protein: CASSQDFPDSSYNEQFF; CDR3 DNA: TGCGCCAGCAGCCAGGATTTCCCTGACAGCTCCTACAATGAGCAGTTCTTC
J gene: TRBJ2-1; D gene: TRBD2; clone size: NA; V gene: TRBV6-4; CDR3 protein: CASSDSPSSGGTFYNEQFF; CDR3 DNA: TGTGCCAGCAGTGACTCGCCTTCAAGCGGGGGGACCTTCTACAATGAGCAGTTCTTC
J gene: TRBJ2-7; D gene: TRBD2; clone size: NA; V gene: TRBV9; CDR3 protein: CASSVRPGLASHEQYF; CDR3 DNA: TGTGCCAGCAGCGTGAGGCCGGGACTAGCGTCCCACGAGCAGTACTTC
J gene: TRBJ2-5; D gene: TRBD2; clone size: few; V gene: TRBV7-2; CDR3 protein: CASSLVAGVVETQYF; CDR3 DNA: TGTGCCAGCAGCTTAGTGGCGGGGGTAGTTGAGACCCAGTACTTC
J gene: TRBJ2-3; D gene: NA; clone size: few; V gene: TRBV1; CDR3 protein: CTSSYPRELAGGGTDTQYF; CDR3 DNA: TGCACCAGCAGCTACCCCCGGGAACTAGCGGGGGGGGGCACAGATACGCAGTATTTT
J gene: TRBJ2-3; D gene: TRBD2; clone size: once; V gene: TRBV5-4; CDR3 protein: CASSLTSGRLNTQYF; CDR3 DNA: TGTGCCAGCAGCTTAACTAGCGGGAGATTGAATACGCAGTATTTT
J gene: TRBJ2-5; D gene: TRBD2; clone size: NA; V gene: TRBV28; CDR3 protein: CASSFLAGGRETQYF; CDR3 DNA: TGTGCCAGCAGTTTCCTGGCGGGAGGTCGGGAGACCCAGTACTTC
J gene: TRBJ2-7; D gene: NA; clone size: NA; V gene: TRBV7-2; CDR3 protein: CASSLGSGTREQYF; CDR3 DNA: TGTGCCAGCAGCTTAGGTTCAGGGACACGCGAGCAGTACTTC
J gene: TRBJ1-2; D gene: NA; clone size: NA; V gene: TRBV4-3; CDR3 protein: CASSPTGGLFYTF; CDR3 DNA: TGCGCCAGCAGCCCTACTGGGGGACTTTTCTACACCTTC
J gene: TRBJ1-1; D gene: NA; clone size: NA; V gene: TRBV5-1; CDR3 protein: CASSLRAGSEAFF; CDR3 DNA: TGCGCCAGCAGCTTGAGAGCCGGGTCTGAAGCTTTCTTT
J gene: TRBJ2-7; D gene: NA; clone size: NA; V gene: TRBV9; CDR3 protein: CASSVGTSRSYEQYF; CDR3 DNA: TGTGCCAGCAGCGTAGGTACTAGTCGGTCCTACGAGCAGTACTTC
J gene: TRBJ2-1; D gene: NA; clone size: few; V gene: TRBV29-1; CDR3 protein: CSVDRGGHNEQFF; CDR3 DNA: TGCAGCGTTGATAGGGGGGGTCACAATGAGCAGTTCTTC
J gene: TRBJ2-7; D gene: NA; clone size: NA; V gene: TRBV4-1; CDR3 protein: CASSQVGGAYEQYF; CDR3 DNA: TGCGCCAGCAGCCAAGTTGGGGGCGCCTACGAGCAGTACTTC
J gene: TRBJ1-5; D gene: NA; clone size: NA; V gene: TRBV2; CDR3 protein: CATGGNSNQPQHF; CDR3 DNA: TGTGCCACGGGGGGTAATAGCAATCAGCCCCAGCATTTT
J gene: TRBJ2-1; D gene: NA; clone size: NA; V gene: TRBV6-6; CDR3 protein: CATKTGLDYNEQFF; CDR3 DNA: TGTGCCACCAAGACCGGCCTAGACTACAATGAGCAGTTCTTC
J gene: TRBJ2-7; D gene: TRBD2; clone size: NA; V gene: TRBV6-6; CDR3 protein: CASRPTSGDEQYF; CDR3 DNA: TGTGCCAGCAGACCCACTAGCGGGGACGAGCAGTACTTC
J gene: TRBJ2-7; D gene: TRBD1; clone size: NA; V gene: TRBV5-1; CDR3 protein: CASSKITGQGDYEQYF; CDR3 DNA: TGCGCCAGCAGCAAGATTACGGGACAGGGAGACTACGAGCAGTACTTC
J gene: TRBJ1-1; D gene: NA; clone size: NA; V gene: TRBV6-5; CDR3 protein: CASSTPRAEAFF; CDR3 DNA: TGTGCCAGCAGCACTCCCCGAGCTGAAGCTTTCTTT
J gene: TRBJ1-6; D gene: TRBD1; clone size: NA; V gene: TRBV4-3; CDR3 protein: CASSQLSDRGRSPLHF; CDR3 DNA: TGCGCCAGCAGCCAGCTAAGTGACAGGGGACGTTCACCCCTCCACTTT
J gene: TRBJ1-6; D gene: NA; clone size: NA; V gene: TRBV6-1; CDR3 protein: CGTCSYNSPLHF; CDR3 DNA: TGTGGCACATGCTCCTATAATTCACCCCTCCACTTT
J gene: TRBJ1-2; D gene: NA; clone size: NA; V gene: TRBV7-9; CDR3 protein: CASSPPGVYGYTF; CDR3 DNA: TGTGCCAGCAGCCCTCCCGGGGTCTATGGCTACACCTTC
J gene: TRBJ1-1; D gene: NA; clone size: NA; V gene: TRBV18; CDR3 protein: CASSPPNGYTEAFF; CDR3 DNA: TGTGCCAGCTCACCACCGAACGGTTACACTGAAGCTTTCTTT
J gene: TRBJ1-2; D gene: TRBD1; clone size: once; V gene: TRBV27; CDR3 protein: CASSLNRGLDGYTF; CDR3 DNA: TGTGCCAGCAGTTTAAACAGGGGGCTCGATGGCTACACCTTC
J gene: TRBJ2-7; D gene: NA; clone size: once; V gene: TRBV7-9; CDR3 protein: CASSRWVGAESYEQYF; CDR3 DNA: TGTGCCAGCAGCCGCTGGGTAGGAGCCGAGTCCTACGAGCAGTACTTC
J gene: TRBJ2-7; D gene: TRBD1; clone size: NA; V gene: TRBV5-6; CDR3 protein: CASSLGRQGYEQYF; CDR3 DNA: TGTGCCAGCAGCTTAGGGCGACAGGGCTACGAGCAGTACTTC
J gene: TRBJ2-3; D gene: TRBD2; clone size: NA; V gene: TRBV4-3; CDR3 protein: CASSQEAGSGITDTQYF; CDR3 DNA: TGCGCCAGCAGCCAAGAGGCTGGGAGCGGGATCACAGATACGCAGTATTTT
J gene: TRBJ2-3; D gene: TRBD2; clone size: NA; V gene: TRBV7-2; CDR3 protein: CASSLEFLAATDTQYF; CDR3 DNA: TGTGCCAGCAGCTTAGAATTCCTAGCGGCTACAGATACGCAGTATTTT
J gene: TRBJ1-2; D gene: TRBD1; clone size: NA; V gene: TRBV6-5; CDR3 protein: CASSEGQGIYGYTF; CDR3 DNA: TGTGCCAGCAGTGAAGGACAGGGTATCTATGGCTACACCTTC
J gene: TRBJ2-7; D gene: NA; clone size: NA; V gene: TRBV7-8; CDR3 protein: CASSFLTAGDEQYF; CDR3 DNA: TGTGCCAGCAGCTTTCTAACCGCAGGGGACGAGCAGTACTTC
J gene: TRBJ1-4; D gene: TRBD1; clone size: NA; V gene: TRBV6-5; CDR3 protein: CASSRDRGGGKLFF; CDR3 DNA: TGTGCCAGCAGCCGGGACAGGGGAGGCGGAAAACTGTTTTTT
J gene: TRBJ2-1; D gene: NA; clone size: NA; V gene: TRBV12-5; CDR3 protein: CASARREATLNEQFF; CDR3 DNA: TGTGCTAGTGCCCGGAGGGAGGCCACCCTCAATGAGCAGTTCTTC
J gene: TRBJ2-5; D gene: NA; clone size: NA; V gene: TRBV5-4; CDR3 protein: CASSLAGGGETQYF; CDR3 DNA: TGTGCCAGCAGCTTGGCAGGCGGAGGGGAGACCCAGTACTTC
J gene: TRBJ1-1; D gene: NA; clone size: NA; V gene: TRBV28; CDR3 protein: CASSFLANTEAFF; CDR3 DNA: TGTGCCAGCAGTTTCCTGGCGAACACTGAAGCTTTCTTT
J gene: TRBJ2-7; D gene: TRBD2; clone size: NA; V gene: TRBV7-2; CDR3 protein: CASTASRGGYEQYF; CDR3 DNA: TGTGCCAGCACCGCTTCGCGGGGGGGATACGAGCAGTACTTC
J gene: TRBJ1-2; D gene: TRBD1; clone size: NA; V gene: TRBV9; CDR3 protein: CASSVARGQGYGYTF; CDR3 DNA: TGTGCCAGCAGCGTAGCCAGGGGACAGGGTTATGGCTACACCTTC
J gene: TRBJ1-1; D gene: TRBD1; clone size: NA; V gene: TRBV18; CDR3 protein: CASSPTRQGEAFF; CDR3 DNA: TGTGCCAGCTCACCAACCCGACAGGGTGAAGCTTTCTTT
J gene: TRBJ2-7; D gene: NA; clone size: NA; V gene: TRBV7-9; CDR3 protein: CASSLSDEQYF; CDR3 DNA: TGTGCCAGCAGCCTATCCGACGAGCAGTACTTC
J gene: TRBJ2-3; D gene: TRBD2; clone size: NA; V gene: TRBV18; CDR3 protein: CASLEQLAGADTQYF; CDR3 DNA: TGTGCCAGCTTAGAACAACTAGCGGGGGCAGATACGCAGTATTTT
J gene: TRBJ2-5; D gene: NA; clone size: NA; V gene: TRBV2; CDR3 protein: CASNNRPQETQYF; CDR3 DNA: TGTGCCAGCAACAACAGACCCCAAGAGACCCAGTACTTC
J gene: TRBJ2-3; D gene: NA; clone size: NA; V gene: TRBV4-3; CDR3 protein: CASSQGWASPRDTQYF; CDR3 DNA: TGCGCCAGCAGCCAAGGATGGGCTAGCCCCCGAGATACGCAGTATTTT
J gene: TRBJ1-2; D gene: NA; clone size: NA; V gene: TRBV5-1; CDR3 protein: CASSFGGNYGYTF; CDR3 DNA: TGCGCCAGCAGCTTCGGTGGTAACTATGGCTACACCTTC
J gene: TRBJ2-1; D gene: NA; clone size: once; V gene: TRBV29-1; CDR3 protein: CSVYLPEQFF; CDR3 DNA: TGCAGCGTTTATCTCCCTGAGCAGTTCTTC
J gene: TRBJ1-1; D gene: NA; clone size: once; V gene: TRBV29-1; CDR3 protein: CSVWGGFRNTEAFF; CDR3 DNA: TGCAGCGTTTGGGGGGGGTTCAGGAACACTGAAGCTTTCTTT
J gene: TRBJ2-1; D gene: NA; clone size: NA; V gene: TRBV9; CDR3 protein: CASSVGTLSNEQFF; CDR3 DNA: TGTGCCAGCAGCGTCGGGACTCTCTCAAATGAGCAGTTCTTC
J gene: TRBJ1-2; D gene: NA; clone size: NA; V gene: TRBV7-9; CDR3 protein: CSSSLEVGAGYTF; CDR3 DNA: TGTTCCAGCAGCCTTGAGGTGGGGGCTGGCTACACCTTC
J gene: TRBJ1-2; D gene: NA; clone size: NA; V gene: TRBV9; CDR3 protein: CASSPQGRERDGYTF; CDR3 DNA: TGTGCCAGCAGCCCTCAGGGGAGGGAGCGGGATGGCTACACCTTC
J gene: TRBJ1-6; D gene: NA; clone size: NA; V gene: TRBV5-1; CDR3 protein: CASSLDGGSPLHF; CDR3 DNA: TGCGCCAGCAGCTTGGACGGGGGTTCACCCCTCCACTTT
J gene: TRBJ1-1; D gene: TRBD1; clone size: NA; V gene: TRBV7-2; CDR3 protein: CASSPRDRVYTEAFF; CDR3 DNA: TGTGCCAGCAGCCCCCGGGACAGGGTGTACACTGAAGCTTTCTTT
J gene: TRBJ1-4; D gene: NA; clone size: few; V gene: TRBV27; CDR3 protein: CAVKGSAEKLFF; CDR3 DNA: TGTGCCGTCAAGGGGTCCGCTGAAAAACTGTTTTTT
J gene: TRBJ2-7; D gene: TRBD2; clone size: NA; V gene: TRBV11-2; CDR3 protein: CASSLPQRGPSYEQYF; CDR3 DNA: TGTGCCAGCAGCTTACCTCAGCGGGGGCCCTCCTACGAGCAGTACTTC
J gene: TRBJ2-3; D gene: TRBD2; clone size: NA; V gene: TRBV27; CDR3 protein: CASSLTQRGDLDTQYF; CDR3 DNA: TGTGCCAGCAGCCTTACCCAGCGGGGGGACCTAGATACGCAGTATTTT